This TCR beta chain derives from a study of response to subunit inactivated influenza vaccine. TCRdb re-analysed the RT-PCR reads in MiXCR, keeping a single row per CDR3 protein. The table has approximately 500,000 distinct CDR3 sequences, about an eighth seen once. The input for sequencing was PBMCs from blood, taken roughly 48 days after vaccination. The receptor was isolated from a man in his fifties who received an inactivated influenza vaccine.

CDR3 sequence: CASSFCSGYEQYF. CDR3 DNA sequence: TGTGCCAGCAGCTTCTGCAGCGGGTACGAGCAGTACTTC. This chain joins TRBV7-4 and TRBJ2-7; weak D call: TRBD2 (6 bases). The CDR3 has 13 amino acids. Trimming removed 3 bases from V and 4 bases from J, with 10 bases in between. Germline V gene sequence: CDR1 SGHVT, CDR2 SQSDAQ. Looking up the rest from reference TRBV7-4 and TRBJ2-7 gives the full variable domain: GAGVSQSPRYKVAKRGRDVALRCDSISGHVTLYWYRQTLGQGSEVLTYSQSDAQRDKSGRPSGRFSAERPERSVSTLKIQRTEQGDSAVYLCASSFCSGYEQYFGPGTRLTVT.